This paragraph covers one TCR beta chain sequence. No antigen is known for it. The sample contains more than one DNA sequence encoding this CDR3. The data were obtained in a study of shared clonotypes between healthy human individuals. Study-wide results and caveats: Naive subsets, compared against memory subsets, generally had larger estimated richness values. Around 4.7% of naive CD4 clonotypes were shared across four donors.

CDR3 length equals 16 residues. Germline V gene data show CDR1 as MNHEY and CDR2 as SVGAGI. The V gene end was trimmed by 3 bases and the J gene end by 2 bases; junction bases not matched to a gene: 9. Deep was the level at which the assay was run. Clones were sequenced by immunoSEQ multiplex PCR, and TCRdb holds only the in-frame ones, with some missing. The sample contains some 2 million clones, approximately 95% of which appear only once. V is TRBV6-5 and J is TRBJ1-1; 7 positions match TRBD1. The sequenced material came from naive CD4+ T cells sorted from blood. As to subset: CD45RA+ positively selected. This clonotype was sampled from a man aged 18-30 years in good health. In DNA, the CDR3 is TGTGCCAGCAGTTATTCAGCGGGGACAGCCAACACTGAAGCTTTCTTT. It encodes CASSYSAGTANTEAFF.